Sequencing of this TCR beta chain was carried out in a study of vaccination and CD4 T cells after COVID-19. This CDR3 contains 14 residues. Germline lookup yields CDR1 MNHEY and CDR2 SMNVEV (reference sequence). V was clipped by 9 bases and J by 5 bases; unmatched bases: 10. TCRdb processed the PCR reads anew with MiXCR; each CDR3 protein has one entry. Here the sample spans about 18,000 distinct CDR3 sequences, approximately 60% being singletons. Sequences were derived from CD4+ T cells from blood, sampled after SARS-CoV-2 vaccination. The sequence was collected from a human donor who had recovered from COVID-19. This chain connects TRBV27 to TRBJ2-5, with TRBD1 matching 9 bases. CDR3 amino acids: CASRRDREVETQYF. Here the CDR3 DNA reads TGTGCCAGTAGACGGGACAGGGAGGTCGAGACCCAGTACTTC.